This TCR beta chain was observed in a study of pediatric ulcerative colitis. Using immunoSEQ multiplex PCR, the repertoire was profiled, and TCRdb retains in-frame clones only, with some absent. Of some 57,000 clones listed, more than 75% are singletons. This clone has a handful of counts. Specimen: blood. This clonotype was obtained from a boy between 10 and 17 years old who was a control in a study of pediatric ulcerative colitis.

The CDR3 DNA is TGTGCCAGTAGTAACCGGGACAGGGGTAGTTATCAGCCCCAGCATTTT. Its translation is CASSNRDRGSYQPQHF. This rearrangement joins TRBV19 to TRBJ1-5; 10 bases are a match to TRBD1. CDR1 is LNHDA and CDR2 is SQIVND in the germline V gene (reference sequence). The CDR3 has 16 amino acids. J was trimmed by 5 bases and V by 4 bases; bases with no gene match: 8. The whole variable domain, remainder taken from reference TRBV19 and TRBJ1-5, is DGGITQSPKYLFRKEGQNVTLSCEQNLNHDAMYWYRQDPGQGLRLIYYSQIVNDFQKGDIAEGYSVSREKKESFPLTVTSAQKNPTAFYLCASSNRDRGSYQPQHFGDGTRLSIL.